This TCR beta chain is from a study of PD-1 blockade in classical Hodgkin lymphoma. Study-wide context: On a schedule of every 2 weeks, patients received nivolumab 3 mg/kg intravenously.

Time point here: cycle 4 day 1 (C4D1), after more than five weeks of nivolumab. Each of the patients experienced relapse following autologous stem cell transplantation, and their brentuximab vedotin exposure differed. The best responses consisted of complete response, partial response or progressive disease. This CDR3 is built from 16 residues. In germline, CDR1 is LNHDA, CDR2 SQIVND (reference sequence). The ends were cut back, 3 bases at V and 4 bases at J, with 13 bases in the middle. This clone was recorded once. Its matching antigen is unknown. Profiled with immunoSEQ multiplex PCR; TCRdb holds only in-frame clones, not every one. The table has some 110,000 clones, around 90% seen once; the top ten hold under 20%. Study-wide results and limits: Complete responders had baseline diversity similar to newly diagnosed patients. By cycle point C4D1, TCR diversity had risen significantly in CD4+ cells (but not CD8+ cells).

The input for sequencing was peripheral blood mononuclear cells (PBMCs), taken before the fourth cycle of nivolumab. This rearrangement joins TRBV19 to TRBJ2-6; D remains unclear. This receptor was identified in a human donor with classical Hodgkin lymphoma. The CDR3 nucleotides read TGTGCCAGTAGTATTTATGGGGTCTCCGGGGCCAACGTCCTGACTTTC. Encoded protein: CASSIYGVSGANVLTF.